This passage covers 17 T cell receptor beta chains from one sample sequenced in a study of blood T cell repertoires in COVID-19. The repertoire was sequenced with immunoSEQ multiplex PCR; TCRdb's copy has only in-frame clones and lacks some. The table lists 200,000 to 250,000 clones, around 83% of them singletons. Specimen: peripheral blood. The receptor set was obtained from a man aged 50-60 years with active or convalescent COVID-19.

This clone was counted a few times. The chain carries TRBV27 and TRBJ1-5; the D gene is possibly TRBD1 (5 bases). CDR1 is MNHEY, CDR2 SMNVEV, per germline (reference sequence). The CDR3 loop spans 14 amino acids. V lost 8 bases and J lost 6, with 17 bases in between. The CDR3 DNA sequence: TGTGCCAGCGGCCCCCTGATGGGGGGTCAGCCCCAGCATTTT. Encoded protein: CASGPLMGGQPQHF.

This clone was recorded only once. The V call is TRBV5-1, the J call TRBJ1-6; no clear D. The length of the CDR3 is 12 residues. Trimming removed 6 bases at V and 8 bases at J, with 9 bases between. The germline CDR1 and CDR2 sequences are SGHRS and YFSETQ. The CDR3 coding sequence is TGCGCCAGCAATGACAATGATTCACCCCTCCACTTT. It specifies CASNDNDSPLHF.

J is TRBJ2-5 and V is TRBV28; a weak D match, TRBD2 (6 bases). Germline V CDR1 and CDR2: MDHEN, SYDVKM. The V end was cut by 5 bases, the J end by 4 bases, with 20 bases between. The CDR3 runs 16 residues. This CDR3 is CASSPPGDWRGETQYF. CDR3 DNA sequence: TGTGCCAGCAGTCCCCCCGGGGACTGGAGGGGAGAGACCCAGTACTTC.

The V call is TRBV5-4, the J call TRBJ2-2; weak D call: TRBD1 (5 bases). The CDR3 is 15 residues long. Trimming took off 4 bases at V and 7 bases at J, with 17 bases between the two ends. Germline V gene data show CDR1 as SGHNT and CDR2 as YYREEE (reference sequence). CDR3 coding DNA: TGTGCCAGCAGCCAGCGACAGAAGGATGGCGGGGAGCTGTTTTTT. It translates to CASSQRQKDGGELFF.

The chain links TRBV19 to TRBJ1-4; no clear D gene. Germline-derived CDR1 and CDR2 are LNHDA and SQIVND (reference sequence). The length of the CDR3 is 14 residues. V lost 9 bases and J lost 10, with 21 bases in between. The CDR3 loop is CASGAHGNVGKLFF. DNA for the CDR3: TGTGCCAGCGGTGCTCACGGGAACGTCGGAAAACTGTTTTTT.

The chain recombines TRBV5-1 with TRBJ2-3, with D tentatively TRBD2 (5 bases). Trimming removed 6 bases from V and 2 bases from J, with 19 bases in between. CDR1 and CDR2 from the germline V gene are SGHRS and YFSETQ. CDR3 size: 16 residues. CDR3 sequence reads: CASKLPLDSYTDTQYF. The CDR3 DNA sequence: TGCGCCAGCAAACTGCCCTTGGACTCGTACACAGATACGCAGTATTTT.

This clone has a handful of counts. The V call is TRBV20-1, the J call TRBJ1-6; possibly TRBD1 for D (5 bases). CDR1 is DFQATT and CDR2 is SNEGSKA in the germline V gene (reference sequence). The CDR3 runs 13 residues. The V end was cut by 3 bases, the J end by 9 bases, with 12 bases between. CDR3 nucleotides: TGCAGTGCTAGTCGGGGGGTGGGTTCACCCCTCCACTTT. It codes for CSASRGVGSPLHF.

The gene calls are TRBV7-2 and TRBJ2-7; maybe TRBD1 (5 bases). The CDR3 is made up of 16 amino acids. The V gene's germline CDR1 is SGHTA and CDR2 FQGNSA. Trimming pared 1 base from V and 3 bases from J, leaving 16 bases between. In DNA form, the CDR3 reads TGTGCCAGCAGCTTAGAACAGCGAAGGGGCCTCTACGAGCAGTACTTC. This codes for CASSLEQRRGLYEQYF.

The chain has TRBV6-1 and TRBJ1-5; TRBD1 agrees at 8 bases. The CDR3 consists of 16 residues. V lost 2 bases and J lost 2; bases outside the gene matches: 5. The germline V gene encodes CDR1 MNHNS and CDR2 SASEGT. CDR3 loop: CASSELRGQGNQPQHF. In nucleotides, the CDR3 is TGTGCCAGCAGTGAACTCAGGGGGCAGGGCAATCAGCCCCAGCATTTT.

The chain joins TRBV10-2 to TRBJ1-4; 7 bases map to TRBD1. CDR1 and CDR2 (germline): WSHSY, SAAADI. The length of the CDR3 is 18 residues. V gave up 0 bases and J gave up 4 bases; unmatched junction bases: 11. The CDR3, as DNA: TGCGCCAGCAGTGAGTCCTTCCTGGGACAGAGTAGTAATGAAAAACTGTTTTTT. Residues: CASSESFLGQSSNEKLFF.

This clone was observed a handful of times. The chain employs TRBV19 and TRBJ1-1; D not certain. The length of the CDR3 is 13 residues. Germline V gene data show CDR1 as LNHDA and CDR2 as SQIVND (reference sequence). Trimming took off 3 bases at V and 3 bases at J, with 8 bases between the two ends. CDR3: CASSITDYTEAFF. The CDR3 region has the DNA TGTGCCAGTAGTATCACGGACTACACTGAAGCTTTCTTT.

V usage is TRBV6-7 and J usage is TRBJ1-5, with a tentative D call TRBD1 (6 bases). TRBV6-7 is filed as an ORF, its function uncertain. The CDR3 has 16 amino acids. Deletions cut 4 bases from V and 6 bases from J, with 19 bases between. The DNA of the CDR3 is TGTGCCAGCAGTTGCCCAATTCCCCTAGGGGGTCAGCCCCAGCATTTT. Protein: CASSCPIPLGGQPQHF.

This chain links TRBV7-8 with TRBJ2-1, with 9 bases identical to TRBD2. Trimming removed 5 bases from V and 8 bases from J; junction bases left unmatched: 4. This CDR3 has 13 amino acids. Per germline, CDR1 SGHVS and CDR2 FQNEAQ. CDR3 residues: CASSDRLADEQFF. The CDR3 region has the DNA TGTGCCAGCAGCGACCGACTAGCGGATGAGCAGTTCTTC.

This clone was counted only a few times. The chain carries TRBV28 and TRBJ1-3; TRBD1 matches at 9 bases. The CDR3 loop spans 14 amino acids. Germline CDR1 reads MDHEN; CDR2 reads SYDVKM. The V gene end was trimmed by 7 bases and the J gene end by 4 bases; junction bases not matched to a gene: 5. CDR3 sequence: CASNLQGAGNTIYF. CDR3 coding DNA: TGTGCCAGCAACCTACAGGGGGCAGGAAACACCATATATTTT.

The J gene is TRBJ1-1, the V gene TRBV2; D is perhaps TRBD1 (6 bases). The germline CDR1 and CDR2 sequences are SNHLY and FYNNEI. The germline V and J ends were trimmed by 5 bases and 6 bases, with 13 bases remaining between them. This CDR3 has 13 residues. Here the CDR3 reads CASSKTGFSEAFF. The CDR3 DNA sequence: TGTGCCAGCAGTAAAACAGGGTTCTCTGAAGCTTTCTTT.

The chain links TRBV6-2 or TRBV6-3 to TRBJ2-1, with 8 bases aligning to TRBD1. The V gene end was trimmed by 2 bases and the J gene end by 5 bases; junction bases not matched to a gene: 14. Germline CDR1 MNHEY, CDR2 SVGEGT. The CDR3 has 18 amino acids. This CDR3 reads CASSYPVAGQGPHNEQFF. The CDR3 region has the DNA TGTGCCAGCAGTTACCCAGTGGCAGGACAGGGCCCCCACAATGAGCAGTTCTTC.

Notes on this clone: Within the sample, other DNA sequences also encode this same CDR3. V usage is TRBV5-1 and J usage is TRBJ1-5, with 8 bases that match TRBD1. V shed 3 bases and J 0 bases; nucleotides not matched to a gene: 2. Germline V lookup: CDR1 SGHRS, CDR2 YFSETQ. This CDR3 spans 15 amino acids. The DNA for the CDR3 is TGCGCCAGCAGCTCCGGACAGGGTAGCAATCAGCCCCAGCATTTT. This translates into CASSSGQGSNQPQHF.